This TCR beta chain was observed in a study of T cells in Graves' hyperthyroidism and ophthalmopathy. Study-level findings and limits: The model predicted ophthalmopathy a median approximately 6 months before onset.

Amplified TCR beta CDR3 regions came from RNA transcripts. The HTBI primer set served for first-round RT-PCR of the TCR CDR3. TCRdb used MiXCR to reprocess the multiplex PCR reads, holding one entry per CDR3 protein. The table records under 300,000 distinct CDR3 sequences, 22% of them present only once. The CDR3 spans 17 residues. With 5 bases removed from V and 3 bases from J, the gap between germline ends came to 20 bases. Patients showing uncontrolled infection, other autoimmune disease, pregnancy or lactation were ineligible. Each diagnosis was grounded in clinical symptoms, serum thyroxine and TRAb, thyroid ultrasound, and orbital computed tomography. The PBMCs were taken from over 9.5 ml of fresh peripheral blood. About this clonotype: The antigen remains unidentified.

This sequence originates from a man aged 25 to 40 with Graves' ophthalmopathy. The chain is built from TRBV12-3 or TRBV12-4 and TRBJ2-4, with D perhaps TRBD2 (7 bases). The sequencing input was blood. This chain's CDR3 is CASSRTRGMVGKNIQYF. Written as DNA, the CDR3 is TGTGCCAGCAGTCGGACTAGGGGGATGGTAGGCAAAAACATTCAGTACTTC.